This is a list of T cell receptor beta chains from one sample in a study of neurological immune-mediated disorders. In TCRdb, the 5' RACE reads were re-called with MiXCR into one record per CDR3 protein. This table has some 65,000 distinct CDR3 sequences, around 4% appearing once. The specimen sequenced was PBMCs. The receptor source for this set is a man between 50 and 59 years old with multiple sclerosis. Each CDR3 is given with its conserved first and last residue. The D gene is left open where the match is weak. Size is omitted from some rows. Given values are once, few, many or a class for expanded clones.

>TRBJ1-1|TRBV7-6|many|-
TGTGCCAGCAGCATCACAGAGAACACTGAAGCTTTCTTT
CASSITENTEAFF
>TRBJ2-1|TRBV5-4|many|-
TGTGCCAGCAGCTTCATGGGACCCTACAATGAGCAGTTCTTC
CASSFMGPYNEQFF
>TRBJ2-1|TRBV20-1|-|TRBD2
TGCAGTGCTAGAGACTACCTAGCGGGAGCCCTACACAATGAGCAGTTCTTC
CSARDYLAGALHNEQFF
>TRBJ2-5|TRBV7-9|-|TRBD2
TGTGCCAGCAGCCATCGGGGGGGCCTTGAGACCCAGTACTTC
CASSHRGGLETQYF
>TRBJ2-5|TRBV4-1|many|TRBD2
TGCGCCAGCAGCCAAGCTAGCGGGGTACAAGAGACCCAGTACTTC
CASSQASGVQETQYF
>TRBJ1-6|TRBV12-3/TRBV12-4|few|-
TGTGCCAGCAGTTTCGGGCCCTCACCCCTCAACTTT
CASSFGPSPLNF
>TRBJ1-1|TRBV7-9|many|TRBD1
TGTGCCAGCAGCGGACAGGGGCCGCTCGGGGCTGAAGCTTTCTTT
CASSGQGPLGAEAFF
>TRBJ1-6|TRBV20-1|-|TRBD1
TGCAGTGCTAGTGGGGACAGCTGGCGGAATCCCCTCAACTTT
CSASGDSWRNPLNF
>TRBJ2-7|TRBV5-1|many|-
TGCGCCAGCAGCTGGGTGGCAGGCTCCAACTACGAGCAGTACTTC
CASSWVAGSNYEQYF
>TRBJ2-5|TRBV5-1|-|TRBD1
TGCGCCAGCAGCTTGGGACAGGGGGAGACCCAGTACTTC
CASSLGQGETQYF
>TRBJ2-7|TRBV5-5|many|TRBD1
TGTGCCAGCAGTGCGGACAGGGCATGGAAATACGAGCAGTACTTC
CASSADRAWKYEQYF
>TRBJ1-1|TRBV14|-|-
TGTGCCAGCAGCGTCCTGGCGCTGAACACTGAAGCTTTCTTT
CASSVLALNTEAFF
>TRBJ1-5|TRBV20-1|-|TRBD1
TGCAGTGCTAGACGACAGGGAGTTGGTCCCCAGAATTTT
CSARRQGVGPQNF
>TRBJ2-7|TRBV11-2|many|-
TGTGCCAGCAGCTCCGGGACAACCTACGAGCAGTACTTC
CASSSGTTYEQYF
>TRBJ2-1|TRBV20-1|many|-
TGCAGTGCTAGAGATCCAGGACTCTCCTCCTACAATGAGCAGTTCTTC
CSARDPGLSSYNEQFF
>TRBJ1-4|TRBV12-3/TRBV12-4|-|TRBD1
TGTGCCAGCTCCCCCGCGACAGGGGCCCCTGGTTCCGAAAAACTGTTTTTT
CASSPATGAPGSEKLFF
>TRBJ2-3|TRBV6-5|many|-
TGTGCCAGCACCCCCCGGGTGGCCACAGATACGCAGTATTTT
CASTPRVATDTQYF
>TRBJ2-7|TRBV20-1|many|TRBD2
TGCAGTGCTAGGTCTGTGGCGGGGGGGATGTACGAGCAGTACTTC
CSARSVAGGMYEQYF
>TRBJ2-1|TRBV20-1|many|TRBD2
TGCAGTGCTAGAGGGGAAGCGGGGGAGCAGTTCTTC
CSARGEAGEQFF
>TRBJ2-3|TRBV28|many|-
TGTGCCAGCAAGGGAGTCTCTGATACGCAGTATTTT
CASKGVSDTQYF
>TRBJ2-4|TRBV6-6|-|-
TGTGCCAGCAGCCGTACAGTTACTACACTAGCCAAAAACATTCAGTACTTC
CASSRTVTTLAKNIQYF
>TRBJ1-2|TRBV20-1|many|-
TGCAGTGCTAGAGTGTCAGGGCAGGGGTATGGCTACACCTTC
CSARVSGQGYGYTF
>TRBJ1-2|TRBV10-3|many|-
TGTGCCATCAGTGATGGACCGCTAGCTAACTATGGCTACACCTTC
CAISDGPLANYGYTF
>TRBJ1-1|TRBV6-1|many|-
TGTGCCAGCAGTGATGGGGGGGCGCCGCGTACTGAAGCTTTCTTT
CASSDGGAPRTEAFF
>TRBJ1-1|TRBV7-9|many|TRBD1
TGTGCCAGCAGCTTAGCTGGGACAGCAATTATGAACACTGAAGCTTTCTTT
CASSLAGTAIMNTEAFF
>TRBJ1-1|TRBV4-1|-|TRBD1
TGCGCCAGCAGCCAAGATTCCGGGACAGCCTATTCTCGCAACGCTGAAGCTTTCTTT
CASSQDSGTAYSRNAEAFF
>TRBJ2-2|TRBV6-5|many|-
TGTGCCAGCAGTTACTCGAATTGGAGGGAGCTGTTTTTT
CASSYSNWRELFF
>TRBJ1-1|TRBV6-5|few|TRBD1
TGTGCCAGCAGGACAGGGGGCGCGAGCACTGAAGCTTTCTTT
CASRTGGASTEAFF
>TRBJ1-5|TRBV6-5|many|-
TGTGCCAGCCGAATGACAGGTTTTATTAATCAGCCCCAGCATTTT
CASRMTGFINQPQHF
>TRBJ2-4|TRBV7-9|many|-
TGTGCCAGCAGCTTCGGCCAGGAGAGCATTCAGTACTTC
CASSFGQESIQYF
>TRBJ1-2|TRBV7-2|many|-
TGTGCCAGCAGCTTAGGCCATTTGGGAGGTGGCTACACCTTC
CASSLGHLGGGYTF
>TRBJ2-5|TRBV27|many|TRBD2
TGTGCCAGCAGTGGGGGCCCCCTAGCGGGGGTCATTCAAGAGACCCAGTACTTC
CASSGGPLAGVIQETQYF
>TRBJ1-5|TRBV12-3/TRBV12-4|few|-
TGTGCCAGCAGCCGGGGGGGGGTTAATCAGCCCCAGAATTTT
CASSRGGVNQPQNF
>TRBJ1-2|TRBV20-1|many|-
TGCAGTGCTAGAGCAGGGCCTGACTATGGCTACACCTTC
CSARAGPDYGYTF
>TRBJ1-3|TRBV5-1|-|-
TGCGCCAGCAGCTTGGACCCATCTGGAAAAACCATATATTTT
CASSLDPSGKTIYF
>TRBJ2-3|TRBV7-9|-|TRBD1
TGTGCCAGCATGACGGGACAGGGGACAGATACGCAGTATTTT
CASMTGQGTDTQYF
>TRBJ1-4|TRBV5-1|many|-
TGCGCCAGCAGCTTGAACCCGACCGAAAATAATGAAAAACTGTTTTTT
CASSLNPTENNEKLFF
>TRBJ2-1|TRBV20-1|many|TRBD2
TGCAGTGCTAGAGTCGGAGTAGCGGGGTCCCGGCAGTTCTTC
CSARVGVAGSRQFF
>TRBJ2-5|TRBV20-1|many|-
TGCAGTCGAGGGCTGACTAGTGAGGGACGTCAGTACTTC
CSRGLTSEGRQYF
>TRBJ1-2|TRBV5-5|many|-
TGTGCCAGCAGGGACGGGACATCATTTTCCTTC
CASRDGTSFSF
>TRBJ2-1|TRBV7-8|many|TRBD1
TGTGCCAGCATCAAAATAGGGGGCGGCTACAATGAGCAGTTCTTC
CASIKIGGGYNEQFF
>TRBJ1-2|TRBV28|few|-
TGTGCCAGCAGTCTTGGACAAGCTCACACCTTC
CASSLGQAHTF
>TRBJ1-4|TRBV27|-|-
TGTGCCAGCAGTTTAGGGCTGGGTGAAAAACTGTTTTTT
CASSLGLGEKLFF
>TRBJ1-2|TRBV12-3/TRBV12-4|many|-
TGTGCCAGCAGTTTATCGGGGGCCGCCATAAGCGGCTACACCTTC
CASSLSGAAISGYTF
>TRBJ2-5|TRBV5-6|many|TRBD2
TGTGCCAGCAGCTTAGCGGGGATGCCAGAGACCCAGTACTTC
CASSLAGMPETQYF
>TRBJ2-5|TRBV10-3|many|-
TGTGCCATCAGTGACTCGGGATACCAAGAGACCCAGTACTTC
CAISDSGYQETQYF
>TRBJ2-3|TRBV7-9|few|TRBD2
TGTGCCAGCAGCGGTTGGACTAGCGGAAGCACAGATACGCAGTATTTT
CASSGWTSGSTDTQYF
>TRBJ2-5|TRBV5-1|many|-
TGCGCCAGCAGGCCGGACCCGACCGGAGGGGAGACCCAGTACTTC
CASRPDPTGGETQYF
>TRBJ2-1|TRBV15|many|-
TGTGCCACCAGCACCTCGCCATCGGGGCCCTACAATGAGCAGTTCTTC
CATSTSPSGPYNEQFF
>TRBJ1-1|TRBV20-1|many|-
TGCAGTGCCACATCAGGCAGGGGCATCACTGAAGCTTTCTTT
CSATSGRGITEAFF
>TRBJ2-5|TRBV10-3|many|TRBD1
TGTGCCATCAGTCGGACAGGGGAAGAGACCCAGTACTTC
CAISRTGEETQYF
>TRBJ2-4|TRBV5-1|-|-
TGCGCCAGCAGTGTGAGTAGCGGAAAAAACATTCAGTACTTC
CASSVSSGKNIQYF
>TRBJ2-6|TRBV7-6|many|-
TGTGCCAGCAGCTTAGGACAGGCCCACTCTGGGGCCAACGTCCTGACTTTC
CASSLGQAHSGANVLTF
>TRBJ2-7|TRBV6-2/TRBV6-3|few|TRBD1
TGTGCCAGCAAGGGGACAGGGGGCAGATACGAGCAGTACTTC
CASKGTGGRYEQYF